The 11 T cell receptor beta chains below all came from one sample that was sequenced in a study of blood T cell repertoires in COVID-19. The table came from immunoSEQ multiplex PCR; TCRdb's copy has only in-frame clones and leaves some out. The sample lists 70,000 or so clones, 76% occurring once. The source material was peripheral blood. All receptors come from a man in his 60s with COVID-19, enrolled during active disease.

This CDR3 is CARPGRASSYNSPLHF. The DNA for the CDR3 is TGCGCCAGACCTGGGCGGGCTAGCTCCTATAATTCACCCCTCCACTTT. The chain recombines TRBV10-1 with TRBJ1-6; D gene ambiguous. The CDR3 has 16 amino acids. V was clipped by 9 bases and J by 0 bases, with 15 bases between them. Germline CDR1 reads WNHNN; CDR2 reads SYGVQD (reference sequence).

The rearrangement links TRBV6-5 to TRBJ1-1; 8 nucleotides agree with TRBD1. V gave up 6 bases and J gave up 6 bases; unmatched junction bases: 6. Germline V CDR1 and CDR2: MNHEY, SVGAGI. The CDR3 has 13 amino acids. CDR3 DNA: TGTGCCAGCAGAACGGACAGGGAATCTGAAGCTTTCTTT. This encodes CASRTDRESEAFF.

This clone was seen only a few times. The J gene is TRBJ2-2, the V gene TRBV11-2; tentatively, D is TRBD1 (5 bases). From germline, CDR1 is SGHAT and CDR2 FQNNGV. V was clipped by 5 bases and J by 7 bases, with 8 bases between them. CDR3 length equals 12 residues. Here the CDR3 reads CASSPQGGELFF. CDR3 sequence (DNA): TGTGCCAGCAGCCCCCAGGGCGGGGAGCTGTTTTTT.

The chain uses TRBV11-3 and TRBJ2-5; TRBD1 aligns across 9 bases. This CDR3 has 14 amino acids. From germline, CDR1 is SGHNT and CDR2 YENEEA. Unmatched junction bases numbered 6, after V lost 2 bases and J lost 8 bases. CDR3 residues: CASSLYGTGSTQYF. The CDR3, as DNA: TGTGCCAGCAGCTTATATGGGACAGGGTCCACCCAGTACTTC. Looking up the rest from reference TRBV11-3 and TRBJ2-5 gives the full variable domain: EAGVVQSPRYKIIEKKQPVAFWCNPISGHNTLYWYLQNLGQGPELLIRYENEEAVDDSQLPKDRFSAERLKGVDSTLKIQPAELGDSAVYLCASSLYGTGSTQYFGPGTRLLVL.

This clone has only one observation. The V gene is TRBV7-9, the J gene TRBJ2-6; 10 nucleotides align to TRBD2. Germline CDR1 is SEHNR and CDR2 is FQNEAQ (reference sequence). CDR3 length: 18 amino acids. Trimming at V came to 5 bases and at J to 0 bases, leaving 7 bases not matched to a gene. This CDR3 reads CASSPRLAGTSGANVLTF. DNA of the CDR3: TGTGCCAGCAGCCCTCGACTAGCGGGTACCTCTGGGGCCAACGTCCTGACTTTC. The variable domain in full, with the rest retrieved from reference TRBV7-9 and TRBJ2-6, is DTGVSQNPRHKITKRGQNVTFRCDPISEHNRLYWYRQTLGQGPEFLTYFQNEAQLEKSRLLSDRFSAERPKGSFSTLEIQRTEQGDSAMYLCASSPRLAGTSGANVLTFGAGSRLTVL.

V is TRBV18 and J is TRBJ2-2; 7 nucleotides match TRBD2. Unmatched junction bases numbered 3, after V lost 5 bases and J lost 0 bases. Germline CDR1 KGHSH, CDR2 LQKENI. The CDR3 is made up of 15 amino acids. The CDR3 DNA follows: TGTGCCAGCTCATCGGGGGGAGCGAACACCGGGGAGCTGTTTTTT. Translation gives CASSSGGANTGELFF.

This chain links TRBV19 with TRBJ2-5; tentatively, D is TRBD2 (5 bases). Trimming left V 3 bases short and J 3 bases short, with 8 bases between. Per germline, CDR1 LNHDA and CDR2 SQIVND (reference sequence). The CDR3 is 13 residues long. This CDR3 is CASSISGEETQYF. The CDR3 nucleotides are TGTGCCAGTAGTATCAGCGGAGAAGAGACCCAGTACTTC.

A few counts support this clone. The chain links TRBV15 to TRBJ2-1, with TRBD2 matching 11 bases. Germline V gene data show CDR1 as LNHNV and CDR2 as YYDKDF (reference sequence). This CDR3 spans 17 amino acids. With V trimmed by 0 bases and J by 4 bases, 5 bases remained unmatched. CDR3 region: CATSRDLGTSGYNEQFF. The CDR3 nucleotides read TGTGCCACCAGCAGAGATCTCGGGACTAGCGGATACAATGAGCAGTTCTTC.

This chain links TRBV5-1 with TRBJ2-6, with 8 bases identical to TRBD1. Per the germline V gene, CDR1 is SGHRS and CDR2 is YFSETQ. The junction had 7 bases not matched to a gene; V was cut back by 5 bases and J by 3 bases. This CDR3 comprises 16 residues. The CDR3 bases are TGCGCCAGCAGTCTCCAGGGGGCTGGTGGGGCCAACGTCCTGACTTTC. It translates to CASSLQGAGGANVLTF.

The V gene is TRBV5-1, the J gene TRBJ1-1, with a possible D match to TRBD1 (6 bases). Germline assignment: CDR1 SGHRS and CDR2 YFSETQ. The CDR3 covers 14 residues. The V end was cut by 0 bases, the J end by 4 bases, with 10 bases between. The DNA for the CDR3 is TGCGCCAGCAGCTTGGACAGGGCTACCACTGAAGCTTTCTTT. Translation: CASSLDRATTEAFF.

This clone was seen only a few times. V usage is TRBV10-3 and J usage is TRBJ2-7; possibly TRBD1 for D (6 bases). The length of the CDR3 is 13 residues. The germline V gene has CDR1 ENHRY and CDR2 SYGVKD. V was shortened by 6 bases and J by 2 bases, with 11 bases between the two germline ends. The CDR3 loop is CAIREGQTYEQYF. Here the CDR3 DNA reads TGTGCCATCAGGGAAGGACAGACCTACGAGCAGTACTTC.